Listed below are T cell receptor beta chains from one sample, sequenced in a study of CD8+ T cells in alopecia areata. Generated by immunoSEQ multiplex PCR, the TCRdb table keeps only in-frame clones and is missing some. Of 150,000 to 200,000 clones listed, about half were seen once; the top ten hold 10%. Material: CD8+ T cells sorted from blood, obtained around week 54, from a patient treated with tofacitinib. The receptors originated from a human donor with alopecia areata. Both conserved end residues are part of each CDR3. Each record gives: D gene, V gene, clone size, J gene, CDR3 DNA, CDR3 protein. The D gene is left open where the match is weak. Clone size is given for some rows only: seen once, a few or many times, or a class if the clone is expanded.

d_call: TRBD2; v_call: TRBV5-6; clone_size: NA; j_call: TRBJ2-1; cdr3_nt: TGTGCCAGCAGCTTGGAAAGCGGGGGGTTTATAAATGAGCAGTTCTTC; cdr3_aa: CASSLESGGFINEQFF
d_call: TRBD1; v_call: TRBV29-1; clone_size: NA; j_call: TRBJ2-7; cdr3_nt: TGCAGCGTTGAAGAAATCATACAGGGGGTCACCTACGAGCAGTACTTC; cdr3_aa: CSVEEIIQGVTYEQYF
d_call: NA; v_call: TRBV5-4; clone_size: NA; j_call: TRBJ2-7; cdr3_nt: TGTGCCAGCAGCCAGGGGTCTTACGAGCAGTACTTC; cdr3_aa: CASSQGSYEQYF
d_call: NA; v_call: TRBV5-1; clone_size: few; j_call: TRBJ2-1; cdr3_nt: TGCGCCAGCAGCGCCCTACCGGGGAAAAATGAGCAGTTCTTC; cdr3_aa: CASSALPGKNEQFF
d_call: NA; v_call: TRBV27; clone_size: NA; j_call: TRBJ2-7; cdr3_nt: TGTGCCAGCAGTCCAAGTTTGGGGTTACGGTCCTACGAGCAGTACTTC; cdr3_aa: CASSPSLGLRSYEQYF
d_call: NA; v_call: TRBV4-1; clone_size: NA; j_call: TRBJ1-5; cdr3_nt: TGCGCCAGCAGCCGACTTGAAGGGGACCAGCCCCAGCATTTT; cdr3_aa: CASSRLEGDQPQHF
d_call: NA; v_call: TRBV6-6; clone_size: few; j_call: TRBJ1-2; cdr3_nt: TGTGCCAGCAAGACACAGGGTCTCGGTGGGGGCTACACCTTC; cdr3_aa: CASKTQGLGGGYTF
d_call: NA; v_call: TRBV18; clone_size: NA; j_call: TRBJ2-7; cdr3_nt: TGTGCCAGCTCACCGGGACTTGAGAAAGAGCAGTACTTC; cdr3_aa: CASSPGLEKEQYF
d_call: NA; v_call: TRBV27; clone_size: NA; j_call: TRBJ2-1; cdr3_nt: TGTGCCAGCAGTTCACTGTCAGGGGTCGCTGAGCAGTTCTTC; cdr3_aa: CASSSLSGVAEQFF
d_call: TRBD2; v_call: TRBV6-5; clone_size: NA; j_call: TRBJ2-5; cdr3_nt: TGTGCCAGCAGCCCGGGACTAGAGGGGGAGACCCAGTACTTC; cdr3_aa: CASSPGLEGETQYF
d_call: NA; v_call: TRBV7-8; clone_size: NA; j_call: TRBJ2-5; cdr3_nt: TGTGCCAGCAGCTTAGACCGAGGGGAGACCCAGTACTTC; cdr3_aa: CASSLDRGETQYF
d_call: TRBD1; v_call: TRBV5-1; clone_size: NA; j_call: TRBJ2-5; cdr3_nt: TGCGCCAGCAGCTGGGGGCAGGGGGCGAGGCAAGAGACCCAGTACTTC; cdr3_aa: CASSWGQGARQETQYF
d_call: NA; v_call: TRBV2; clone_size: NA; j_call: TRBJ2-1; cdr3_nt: TGTGCCAGCAGCCAGGGTTACAATGAGCAGTTCTTC; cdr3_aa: CASSQGYNEQFF
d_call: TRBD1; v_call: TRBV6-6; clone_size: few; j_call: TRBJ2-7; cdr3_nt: TGTGCCAGCAGTTACCGGGACAGCCCCTACGAGCAGTACTTC; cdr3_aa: CASSYRDSPYEQYF
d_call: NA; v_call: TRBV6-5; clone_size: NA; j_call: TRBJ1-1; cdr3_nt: TGTGCCAGCAGCTCCCGGACCACTGAAGCTTTCTTT; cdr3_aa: CASSSRTTEAFF
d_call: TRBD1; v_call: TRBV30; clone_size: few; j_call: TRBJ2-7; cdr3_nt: TGTGCCTGGACCGGGACAGGCGTCAGCTCCTACGAGCAGTACTTC; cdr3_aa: CAWTGTGVSSYEQYF
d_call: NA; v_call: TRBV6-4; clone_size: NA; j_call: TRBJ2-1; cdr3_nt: TGTGCCAGCAGTCCCTTTAGCGGCTACAATGAGCAGTTCTTC; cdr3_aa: CASSPFSGYNEQFF
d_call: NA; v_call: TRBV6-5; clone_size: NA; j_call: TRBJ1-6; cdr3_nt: TGTGCCAGCAGTTCACAGGGTCCGCTAGATTCCCTCCACTTT; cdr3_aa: CASSSQGPLDSLHF
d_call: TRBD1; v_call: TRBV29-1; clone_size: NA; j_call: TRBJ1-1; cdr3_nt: TGCAGCGCGGGACAGGGTGACACTGAAGCTTTCTTT; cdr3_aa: CSAGQGDTEAFF
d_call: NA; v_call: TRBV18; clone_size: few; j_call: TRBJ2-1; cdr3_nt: TGTGCCAGCTCACCACTGAGCGATGAGCAGTTCTTC; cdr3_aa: CASSPLSDEQFF
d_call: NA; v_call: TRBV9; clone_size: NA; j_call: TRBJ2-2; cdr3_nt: TGTGCCAGCAGCGTAGCGGACCAGGTTATGGGGGCCGGGGAGCTGTTTTTT; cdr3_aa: CASSVADQVMGAGELFF
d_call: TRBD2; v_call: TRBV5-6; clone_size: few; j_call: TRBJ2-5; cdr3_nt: TGTGCCAGCAGCTTGGCGTTTAGCGGGGGGCCGGGTGAGACCCAGTACTTC; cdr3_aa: CASSLAFSGGPGETQYF
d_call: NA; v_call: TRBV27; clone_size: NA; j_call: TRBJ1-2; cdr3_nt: TGTGCCAGCAGGTCTGTCTATGGCTACACCTTC; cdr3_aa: CASRSVYGYTF
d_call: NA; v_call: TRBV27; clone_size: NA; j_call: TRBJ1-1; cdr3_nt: TGTGCCAGCAGTCTCCTACCGGGACAGAACACTGAAGCTTTCTTT; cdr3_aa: CASSLLPGQNTEAFF
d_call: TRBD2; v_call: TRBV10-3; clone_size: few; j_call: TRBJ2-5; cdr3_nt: TGTGCCATCGGGGAAGGAGTTGCGGGGGGGCCAGAGACCCAGTACTTC; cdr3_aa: CAIGEGVAGGPETQYF
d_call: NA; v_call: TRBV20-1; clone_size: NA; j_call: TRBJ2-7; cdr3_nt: TGCAGTGCCGGGGGCTACGAGCAGTACTTC; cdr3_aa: CSAGGYEQYF
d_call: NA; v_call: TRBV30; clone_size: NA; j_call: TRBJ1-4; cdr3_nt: TGTGCCTGGAGTCCCGGGGTGGAAAAACTGTTTTTT; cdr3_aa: CAWSPGVEKLFF
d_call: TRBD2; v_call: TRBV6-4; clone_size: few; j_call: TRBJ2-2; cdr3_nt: TGTGCCAGCAGTGACAGGCTAGCGGGAAAGAACACCGGGGAGCTGTTTTTT; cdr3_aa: CASSDRLAGKNTGELFF
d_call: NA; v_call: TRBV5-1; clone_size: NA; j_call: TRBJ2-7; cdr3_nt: TGCGCCAGCAGCTTGAGTGGGGCCTACGAGCAGTACTTC; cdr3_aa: CASSLSGAYEQYF
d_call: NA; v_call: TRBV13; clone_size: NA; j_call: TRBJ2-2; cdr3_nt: TGTGCCAGCAGCTTAGGCCCGGGCCTCCGAACGAACACCGGGGAGCTGTTTTTT; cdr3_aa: CASSLGPGLRTNTGELFF
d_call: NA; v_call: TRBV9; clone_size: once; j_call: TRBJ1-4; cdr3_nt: TGTGCCAGCAGCGTGGGCTTCGGAGCTAATGAAAAACTGTTTTTT; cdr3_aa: CASSVGFGANEKLFF
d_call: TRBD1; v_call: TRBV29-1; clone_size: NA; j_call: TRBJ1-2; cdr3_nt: TGCAGCGTTGAGGGACAGGGAAGAGGCTACACCTTC; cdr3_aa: CSVEGQGRGYTF
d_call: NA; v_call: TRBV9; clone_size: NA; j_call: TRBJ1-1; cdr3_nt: TGTGCCAGCAGCGTAGGAGGGTTGACTGAAGCTTTCTTT; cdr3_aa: CASSVGGLTEAFF
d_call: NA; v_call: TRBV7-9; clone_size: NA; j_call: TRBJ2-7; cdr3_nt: TGTGCCAGCAGCAGGGACCACGAGCAGTACTTC; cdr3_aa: CASSRDHEQYF
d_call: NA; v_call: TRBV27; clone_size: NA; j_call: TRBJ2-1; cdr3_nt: TGTGCCAGCAGTTTAGACTCCGGAGGGTACAATGAGCAGTTCTTC; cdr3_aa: CASSLDSGGYNEQFF
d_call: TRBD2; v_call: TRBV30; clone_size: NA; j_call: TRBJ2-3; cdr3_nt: TGTGCCAGGAGGGAGGGATTGCCAGATACGCAGTATTTT; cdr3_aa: CARREGLPDTQYF
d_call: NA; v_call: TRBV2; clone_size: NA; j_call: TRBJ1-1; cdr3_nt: TGTGCCAGCAGGTTGACAGGTTTCATGAACACTGAAGCTTTCTTT; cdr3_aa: CASRLTGFMNTEAFF
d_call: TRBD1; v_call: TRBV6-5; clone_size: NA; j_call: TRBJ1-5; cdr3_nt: TGTGCCAGCAGACAGGGGGCCGGCAATCAGCCCCAGCATTTT; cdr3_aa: CASRQGAGNQPQHF